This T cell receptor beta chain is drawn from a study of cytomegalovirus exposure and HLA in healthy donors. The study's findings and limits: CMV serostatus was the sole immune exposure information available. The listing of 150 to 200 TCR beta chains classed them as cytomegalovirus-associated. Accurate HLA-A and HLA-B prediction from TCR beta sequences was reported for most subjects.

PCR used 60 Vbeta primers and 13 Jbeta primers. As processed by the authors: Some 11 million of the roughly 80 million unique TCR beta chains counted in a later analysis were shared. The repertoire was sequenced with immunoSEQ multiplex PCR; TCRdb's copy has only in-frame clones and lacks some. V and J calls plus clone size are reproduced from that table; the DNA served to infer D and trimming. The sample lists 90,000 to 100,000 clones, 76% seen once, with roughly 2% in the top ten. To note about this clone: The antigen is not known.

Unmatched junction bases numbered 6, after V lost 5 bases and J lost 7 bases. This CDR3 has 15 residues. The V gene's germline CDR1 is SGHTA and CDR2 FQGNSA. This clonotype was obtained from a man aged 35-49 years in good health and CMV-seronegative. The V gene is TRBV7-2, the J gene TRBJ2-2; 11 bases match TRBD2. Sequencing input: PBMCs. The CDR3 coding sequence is TGTGCCAGCAGCGGCGGCGGGACTAGCGGCGGGGAGCTGTTTTTT. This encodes CASSGGGTSGGELFF.